This T cell receptor beta chain was captured in a study of metastatic and nonmetastatic thyroid tumors. Study as a whole: Comparison of repertoires was carried out across blood and tumor or nodule tissue from malignant and benign thyroid patients. Notes on the study in general: When malignant thyroid tumors were compared with benign nodules, TCR beta diversity was reportedly significantly higher in the malignant tumors. This held in both blood and tumor samples.

This clone was counted many times. What it binds is not known. Authors' methods: Built for papillary thyroid cancer, a distant-metastasis classifier drew on CDR3 differences across clinicopathological groups. TCRdb re-called clones from the PCR reads using MiXCR. The V and J calls and clone size are TCRdb's, not the authors'. The sample includes over 20,000 clones, 15% to 17% of them seen just once. No treatment had been given to any patient before thyroid surgery. Sample: blood. The receptor was derived from a female donor with papillary thyroid cancer or a benign thyroid nodule (not recorded which). Some clones in this sample may be carry-over from other donors' samples.

The CDR3 sequence: CASSLSAGFPYEQYF. CDR3 nucleotides: TGTGCCAGCAGTTTATCCGCAGGGTTCCCCTACGAGCAGTACTTC. The V and J genes are TRBV28 and TRBJ2-7, with a weak D call TRBD1 (5 bases). CDR1 is MDHEN and CDR2 is SYDVKM in the germline V gene. The ends were cut back, 1 base at V and 2 bases at J, with 12 bases in the middle. This CDR3 comprises 15 residues.